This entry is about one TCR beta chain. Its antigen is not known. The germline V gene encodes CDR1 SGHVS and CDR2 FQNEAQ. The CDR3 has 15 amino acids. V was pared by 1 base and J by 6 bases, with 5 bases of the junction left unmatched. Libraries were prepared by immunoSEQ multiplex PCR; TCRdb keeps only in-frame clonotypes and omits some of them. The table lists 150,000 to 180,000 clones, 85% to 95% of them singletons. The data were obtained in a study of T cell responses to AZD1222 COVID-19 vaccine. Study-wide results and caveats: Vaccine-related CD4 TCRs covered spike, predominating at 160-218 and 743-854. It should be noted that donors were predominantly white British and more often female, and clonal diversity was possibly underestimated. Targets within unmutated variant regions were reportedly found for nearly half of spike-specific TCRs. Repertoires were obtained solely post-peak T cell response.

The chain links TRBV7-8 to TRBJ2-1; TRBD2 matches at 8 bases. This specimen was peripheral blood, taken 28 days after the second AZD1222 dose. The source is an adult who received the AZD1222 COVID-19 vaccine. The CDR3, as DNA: TGTGCCAGCAGCTTAGTTGGACTAGCCAGCAATGAGCAGTTCTTC. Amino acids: CASSLVGLASNEQFF.